Sequencing of this T cell receptor beta chain was carried out in a study of blood T cells in healthy people across ages. About the research overall: Template switching captured about one barcoded beta molecule per two T cells. Study findings and constraints: The unknown donor CMV status may have confounded expanded clonotype changes.

Germline values: CDR1 MDHEN, CDR2 SYDVKM. The CDR3 extends over 18 amino acids. V was cut by 7 bases and J by 0 bases, with 23 bases left in between. This clonotype has a handful of counts. Its antigen is unknown. A second PCR of 7 to 11 cycles used a sample-barcoded 5' primer and a J-beta primer mix. TCRdb independently ran MiXCR on the 5' RACE reads; one entry per CDR3 protein. This sample yields about 1.8 million distinct CDR3 sequences, of which just under 50% are seen a single time; less than 2.5% belongs to the top ten. Each sample gave at least 6.5 million isolated PBMCs. The chain employs TRBV28 and TRBJ2-3; D assignment may be TRBD1 or TRBD2 (5 bases each). The sample taken for sequencing was blood. This TCR was recovered from a woman between 40 and 55 years old in good health. The CDR3 loop is CASNPTLGEPQSTDTQYF. CDR3 sequence (DNA): TGTGCCAGCAATCCAACCTTGGGGGAACCTCAGAGCACAGATACGCAGTATTTT.